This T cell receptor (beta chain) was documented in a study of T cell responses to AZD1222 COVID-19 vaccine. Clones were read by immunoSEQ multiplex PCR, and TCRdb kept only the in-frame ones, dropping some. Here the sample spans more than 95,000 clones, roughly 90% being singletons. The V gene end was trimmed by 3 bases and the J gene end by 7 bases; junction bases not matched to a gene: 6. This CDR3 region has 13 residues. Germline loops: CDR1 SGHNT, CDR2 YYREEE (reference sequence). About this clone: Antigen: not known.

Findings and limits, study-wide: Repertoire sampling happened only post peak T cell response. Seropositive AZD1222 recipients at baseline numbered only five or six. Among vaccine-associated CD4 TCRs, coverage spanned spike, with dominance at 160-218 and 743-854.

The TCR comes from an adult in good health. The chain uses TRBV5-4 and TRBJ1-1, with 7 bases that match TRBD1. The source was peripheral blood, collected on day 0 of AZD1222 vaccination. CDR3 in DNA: TGTGCCAGCAGCTGGACAGGCGGCGGTGAAGCTTTCTTT. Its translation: CASSWTGGGEAFF.